Listed below are T cell receptor beta chains from one sample, sequenced in a study of blood T cell repertoires in COVID-19. Profiled with immunoSEQ multiplex PCR; TCRdb holds only in-frame clones, not every one. The sample comprises tens of thousands of clones, 75% to 90% of which are singletons, and approximately 4.8% rests with the top ten. Specimen: peripheral blood. These receptors all stem from an elderly man with acute or convalescent COVID-19. CDR3s leave out the opening cysteine and the closing phenylalanine or tryptophan. The order of the fields is CDR3 protein, V gene, clone size. Rows may omit the clone size; those that give it use once, few, many or a size class.

ARDIGPNSPLH TRBV3-1/TRBV3-2 -
ASSLGSAGAYNEQF TRBV5-1 -
ASSPPTGGANHEQY TRBV18 -
ASSLVNQGTGELF TRBV11-2 -
ASSNRARNTEAF TRBV5-1 -
ASSLGTELWQPQH TRBV5-1 -
ASSLIQGNTIY TRBV7-3 -
ASSARQGRNEKLF TRBV6-2/TRBV6-3 -
ASSLMRGNNEQF TRBV6-5 -
ASSKGQDYGYT TRBV6-6 -
ASGDDPGLGYDTQY TRBV12-5 -
ASSIGSSGTKSSYNEQF TRBV19 once
ASSLDPRARSGNTIY TRBV5-1 -
ASSNPSRGRGRDGYT TRBV19 -
ASSAGQAQGY TRBV7-9 -
ASSERQGNTEAF TRBV2 -
ASSYSWTRKDEQY TRBV6-2/TRBV6-3 -
ASSKGTEISTDTQY TRBV6-2/TRBV6-3 -
ATSALRGSGNTQY TRBV24-1 once
SASRGGDTDTQY TRBV20-1 -
ASGRGDTQY TRBV12-5 -
SARAGANVLT TRBV29-1 -
ASSLVQTINEQF TRBV5-5 -
ASSAGGGPDTQY TRBV9 medium-sized
ASSFKGALGYGYT TRBV28 -
ASSPVRQGGEKLF TRBV18 once
AWRQGRTGELF TRBV30 -
ASSPEGQGGEQY TRBV4-3 -
ASSARTGGIGETQY TRBV9 -
ASSPGLASSYNEQF TRBV5-4 once
ASSPQGLAGPGGEQY TRBV3-1/TRBV3-2 -
ASTLSRGTIDTQY TRBV6-5 -
ASSSLTGMGQPQH TRBV11-2 -
ASIKTGGSGYT TRBV6-5 few
ASREGAGNQPQH TRBV2 once
ASSLGGGSYNYGYT TRBV28 -
ASSSLASGGNYEQY TRBV7-6 -
AWSLIQGRGELF TRBV30 -
ASSLEQGMFT TRBV5-1 -
ASSETGRANTEAF TRBV2 -
ASSLRRGRMYTEAF TRBV5-8 -
ASMGSLNTGELF TRBV5-1 -
ATSDPHGTSGKEQF TRBV24-1 -
ASTNGGLRQPQH TRBV6-1 -
ATGTGGAGNEQF TRBV15 -
ASSPTGARNYNEQF TRBV7-9 -
ASRQRGFTGELF TRBV9 -
ASSYRLGSYEQY TRBV5-8 -
ASSERGLRPDTQY TRBV2 once
ASREGGPSGANVLT TRBV7-2 -
ASSDREGGQQEAF TRBV9 few
ASSGGEDTQY TRBV10-1 -
ASSPGPSGEGISYNEQF TRBV18 -
ASSLSRGRAPLH TRBV28 -